This TCR beta chain derives from a study of blood T cells in healthy people across ages (dated by TCRdb to the mid-2010s). About the investigation overall: In model experiments, roughly one uniquely barcoded TCR beta cDNA molecule per two T cells was captured by template switching. Age-related changes in TCR beta repertoire diversity were measured in the study by deep sequencing normalized with unique cDNA molecular identifiers. The donors were split into four age groups: young (average 16 years), middle-aged (39), aged (about 56) and long-lived (82). To avoid experimental bias, donors of different ages were randomly spread across the sequencing lanes. For two donors (one aged 18 to 30 and one aged 80 or older), the study analyzed two additional independent replicas of 1 million unique cDNA reads from the same blood draw. What the authors observed across the whole study: The CMV infection status of donors was not known, potentially confounding age-related changes in expanded clonotypes. A strong correlation was found between observed TCR beta diversity and the percentage of naive T cells measured by flow cytometry. Compared with the aged group, the long-lived group had more naive CD4+ T cells, fewer expanded clones and increased TCR diversity, a pattern suggesting age selection. As age increased, observed TCR beta diversity per million T cells dropped in a roughly linear way, and a significant reduction was already evident by age around 41. Because profiling used bulk unsorted PBMCs, naive and antigen-experienced compartments could not be compared conclusively. Estimates of total diversity based on one million sequenced T cells were regarded as lower bounds and as underestimates.

Donors were 39 systemically healthy Caucasian individuals from Russia aged roughly 6 to 90 years. Each donor gave approximately 9.3 milliliters of peripheral blood, collected into EDTA-treated Vacutainer tubes. PBMCs were isolated by Ficoll-Paque density-gradient centrifugation, with at least 7 million obtained per sample. Trizol reagent was used to extract total RNA from the PBMCs, yielding at least 5.5 micrograms per sample. The percentages of naive CD45RAhigh/CD27high T cells were determined by flow cytometry on a PBMC aliquot from every donor. The method was 5' RACE. Instrument used: Illumina HiSeq 2500. The second PCR ran for roughly 7 to 12 cycles and used a J-beta primer mix along with a sample-barcoded 5' primer. A unique molecular identifier was introduced onto each TCR beta cDNA molecule by a template-switch 5' adaptor carrying 12 random nucleotides. Each sample yielded at least 2.5 million CDR3-containing paired-end reads. The Mint cDNA synthesis kit, primed by a TRBC-specific oligonucleotide, was used to synthesize first-strand cDNA from all RNA. All cDNA was treated with uracil-DNA glycosylase and then went through a first 18-cycle PCR with the universal primers M1SS and BC2_uni_R. In the paper's pipeline: For normalization, 1 million high-quality reads, each with a distinct molecular identifier, were randomly selected from each sample. Reads sharing molecular identifiers were discarded rather than binned into consensus sequences. MiTCR, run with a Q25 quality threshold and the strictest error-elimination algorithm, handled CDR3 identification, clonotype clustering and error correction. Lower-bound total TCR beta diversity was estimated with a nonparametric unseen species model using Euler transformation. Starting from the raw public reads, TCRdb applied fastp trimming at Q25, assembled clones with MiXCR and retained in-frame beta chains. Rows with a matching CDR3 protein are joined into one entry that keeps the most common DNA and genes. The V and J calls were determined by TCRdb, not by the authors. The sample contains hundreds of thousands of distinct CDR3 sequences, 40% to 50% of them found a single time. The top ten clonotypes cover nearly 20% of the sample.

From a lookup of the germline V gene (reference sequence), CDR1 and CDR2 are DFQATT and SNEGSKA. The CDR3 runs 14 residues from the cysteine to the phenylalanine. The read is trimmed to its CDR3 DNA, 42 bases read in frame from base 1. The V and J ends are trimmed by 6 bases and 7 bases, leaving 19 bases between them. Remarks on this clonotype: Its antigen has not been determined. No much larger clone is present one base from it, and per-base qualities are unavailable.

Recombination connected TRBV20-1 to TRBJ1-5, with the D gene not clear enough to name. The source is a man aged 60 to 69 in good health. The sample comprised blood. The DNA sequence follows: TGCAGTGCCCCCAGCCCAGTCCATGAGCAGCCCCAGCATTTT. Its protein reads: CSAPSPVHEQPQHF.